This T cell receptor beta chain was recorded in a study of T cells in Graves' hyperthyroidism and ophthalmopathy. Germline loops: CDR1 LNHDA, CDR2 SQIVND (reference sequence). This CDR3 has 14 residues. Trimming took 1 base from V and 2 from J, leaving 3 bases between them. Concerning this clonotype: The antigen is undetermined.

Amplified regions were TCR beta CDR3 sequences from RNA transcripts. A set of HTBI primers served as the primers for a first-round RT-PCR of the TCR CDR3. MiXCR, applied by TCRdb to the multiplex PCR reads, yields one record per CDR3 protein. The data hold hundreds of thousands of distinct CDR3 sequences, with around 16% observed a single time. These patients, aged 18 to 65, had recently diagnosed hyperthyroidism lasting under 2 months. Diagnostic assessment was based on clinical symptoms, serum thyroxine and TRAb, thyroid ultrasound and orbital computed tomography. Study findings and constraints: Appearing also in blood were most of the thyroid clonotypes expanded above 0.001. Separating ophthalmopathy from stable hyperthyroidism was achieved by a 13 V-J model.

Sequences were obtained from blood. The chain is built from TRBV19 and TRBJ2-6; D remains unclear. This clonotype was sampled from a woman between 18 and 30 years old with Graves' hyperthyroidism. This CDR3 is CASSIATGANVLTF. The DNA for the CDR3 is TGTGCCAGTAGTATAGCCACTGGGGCCAACGTCCTGACTTTC.